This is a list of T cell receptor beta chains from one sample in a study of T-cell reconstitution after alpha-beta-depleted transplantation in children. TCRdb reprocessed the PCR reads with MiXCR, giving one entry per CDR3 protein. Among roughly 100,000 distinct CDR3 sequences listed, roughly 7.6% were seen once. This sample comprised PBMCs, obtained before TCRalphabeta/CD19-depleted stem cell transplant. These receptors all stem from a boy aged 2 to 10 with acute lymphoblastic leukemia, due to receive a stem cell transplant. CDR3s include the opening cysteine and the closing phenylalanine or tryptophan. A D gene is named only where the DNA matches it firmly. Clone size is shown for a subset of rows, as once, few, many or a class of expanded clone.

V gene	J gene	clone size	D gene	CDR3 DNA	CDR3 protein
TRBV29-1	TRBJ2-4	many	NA	TGCAGCGTTGAAGAGGGACGGGCGAAAAACATTCAGTACTTC	CSVEEGRAKNIQYF
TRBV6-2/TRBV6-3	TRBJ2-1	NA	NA	TGTGCCAGCAGTTACTTAACACCCGTTTACAATGAGCAGTTCTTC	CASSYLTPVYNEQFF
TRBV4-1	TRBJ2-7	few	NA	TGCGCCAGCAGCCATGCGACAGACCGCTCCTCCTACGAGCAGTACTTC	CASSHATDRSSYEQYF
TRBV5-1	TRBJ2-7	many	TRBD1	TGCGCCAGCAGCCCGGACAGGGGTATCTACGAGCAGTACTTC	CASSPDRGIYEQYF
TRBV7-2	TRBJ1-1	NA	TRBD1	TGTGCCAGCAGCTTAAGTGGGACAGGGACCAGGGCAGCTTTCTTT	CASSLSGTGTRAAFF
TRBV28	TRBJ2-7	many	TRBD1	TGTGCCAGCAGTTTCGGGACAGGGGCCTACGAGCAGTACTTC	CASSFGTGAYEQYF
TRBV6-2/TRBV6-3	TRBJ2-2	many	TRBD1	TGTGCCAGCAGCGACAGGGGTGACACCGGGGAGCTGTTTTTT	CASSDRGDTGELFF
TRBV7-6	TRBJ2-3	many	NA	TGTGCCAGCAGCTTGCAGGGCCCCAGGGATACGCAGTATTTT	CASSLQGPRDTQYF
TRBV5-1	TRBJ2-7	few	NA	TGCGCCAGCAGCTTGGAGGCAGGGAACCCCTACGAGCAGTACTTC	CASSLEAGNPYEQYF
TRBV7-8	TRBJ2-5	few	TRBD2	TGTGCCAGCAGCCCACGGACTAGCGGGGGGAAAGAGACCCAGTACTTC	CASSPRTSGGKETQYF
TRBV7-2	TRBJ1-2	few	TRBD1	TGTGCCAGCAACCTCGGGACAGGGGTCTATGGCTACACCTTC	CASNLGTGVYGYTF
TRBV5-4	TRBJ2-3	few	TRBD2	TGTGCCAGCAAAGCTAGCGGCACGCAGTATTTT	CASKASGTQYF
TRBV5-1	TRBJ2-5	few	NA	TGCGCCAGCAGCTCCGGGACGCCCCAAGAGACCCAGTACTTC	CASSSGTPQETQYF
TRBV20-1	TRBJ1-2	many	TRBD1	TGCAGTGCTGATACAGGGGGCCGGGGCTACACCTTC	CSADTGGRGYTF
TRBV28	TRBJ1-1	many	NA	TGTGCCAGCACCTCCCCAATGAACACTGAAGCTTTCTTT	CASTSPMNTEAFF
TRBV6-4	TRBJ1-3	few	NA	TGTGCCAGCAGTGACGGGGGGCCCGGAAACACCATATATTTT	CASSDGGPGNTIYF
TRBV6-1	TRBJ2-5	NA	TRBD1	TGTGCCAGCAGTGTCGGGACAGGGGAAGCGGAGACCCAGTACTTC	CASSVGTGEAETQYF
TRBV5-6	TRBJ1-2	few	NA	TGTGCCAGCAGCACATCCGGGACCCTCTATGGCTACACCTTC	CASSTSGTLYGYTF
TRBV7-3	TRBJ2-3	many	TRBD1	TGTGCCAGCAGCCGAACAGGGGGGGATACGCAGTATTTT	CASSRTGGDTQYF
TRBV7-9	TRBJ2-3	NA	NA	TGTGCCAGCAGCTTAAGATTGGGTAATTCAGATACGCAGTATTTT	CASSLRLGNSDTQYF
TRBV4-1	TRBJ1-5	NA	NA	TGCGCCAGCAGCCACGGGACGGACGATCAGCCCCAGCATTTT	CASSHGTDDQPQHF
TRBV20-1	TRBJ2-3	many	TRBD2	TGCAGTGCTAGTTTACGCGAGCGGGGGGAAGATACGCAGTATTTT	CSASLRERGEDTQYF
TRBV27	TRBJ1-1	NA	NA	TGTGCCAGCAGTTTCGACAACACTGAAGCTTTCTTT	CASSFDNTEAFF
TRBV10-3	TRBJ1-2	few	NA	TGTGCCATCAGTGAGTCGAATCCAGCAGCAAACTATGGCTACACCTTC	CAISESNPAANYGYTF
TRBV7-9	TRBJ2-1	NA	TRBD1	TGTGCCAGCAGCTTTACAGGGGTAAACTACAATGAGCAGTTCTTC	CASSFTGVNYNEQFF
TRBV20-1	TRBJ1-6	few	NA	TGCAGTGCTAGTTCCGGGAGCTCCTATAATTCACCCCTCCACTTT	CSASSGSSYNSPLHF
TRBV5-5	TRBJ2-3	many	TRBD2	TGTGCCAGCAGCTTCCTAGCGGGGGGGCGGACAGATACGCAGTATTTT	CASSFLAGGRTDTQYF
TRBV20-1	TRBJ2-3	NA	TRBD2	TGCAGTGCTAGACCCAAGGGCGGGGGGGGACAGATCACAGATACGCAGTATTTT	CSARPKGGGGQITDTQYF
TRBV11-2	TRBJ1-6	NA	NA	TGTGCCAGCAGCTTAGGCAGAAATTCACCCCTCCACTTT	CASSLGRNSPLHF
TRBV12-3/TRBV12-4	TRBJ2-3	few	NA	TGTGCCAGCCCGCCTCCGGGGGCCCCATTCACAGATACGCAGTATTTT	CASPPPGAPFTDTQYF
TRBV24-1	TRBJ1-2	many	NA	TGTGCCACCAGTGATTTCGGGTATGGCTACACCTTC	CATSDFGYGYTF
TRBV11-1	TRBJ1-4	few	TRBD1	TGTGCCAGCAGCTTAGCGGGGACAGCTCCTTTCGCAACTAATGAAAAACTGTTTTTT	CASSLAGTAPFATNEKLFF
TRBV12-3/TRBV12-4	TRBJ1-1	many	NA	TGTGCCAGCAGTTTAGCGCTAGGGGACACTGAAGCTTTCTTT	CASSLALGDTEAFF
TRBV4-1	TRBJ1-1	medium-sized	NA	TGCGCCAGCATGGAGGCAGGGGAAGCTTTCTTT	CASMEAGEAFF
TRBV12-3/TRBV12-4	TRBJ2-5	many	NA	TGTGCCAGCAGTTTATCCAGCGAAGAGACCCAGTACTTC	CASSLSSEETQYF
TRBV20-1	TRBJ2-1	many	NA	TGCAGTGCTAGAGACCCAGGGAGCTCCTACAATGAGCAGTTCTTC	CSARDPGSSYNEQFF
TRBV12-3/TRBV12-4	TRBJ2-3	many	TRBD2	TGTGCCAGCTGTACTAGCGGGGGGTGGGGGGATACGCAGTATTTT	CASCTSGGWGDTQYF
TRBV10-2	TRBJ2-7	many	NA	TGCGCCAGCACCCCGGCAGGCGGATCCTACGAGCAGTACTTC	CASTPAGGSYEQYF
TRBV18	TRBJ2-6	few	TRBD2	TGTGCCAGCTCATCATGGACTAGCGGGGCTGGGGCCAACCTCCTGACTTTC	CASSSWTSGAGANLLTF